This T cell receptor beta chain was sequenced during a study of beta chain features in type 1 diabetes. With regard to this clone: What it recognizes is unknown.

Reverse transcription of all isolated RNA meant that expressed TCRB transcripts were sequenced. Sequencing was performed with immunoSEQ multiplex PCR; in TCRdb, only in-frame clones are kept and a portion is missing. The sample yields about 330,000 clones, 11% seen once. Whole-study results and caveats: Patients with Type 1 diabetes showed moderately but significantly shorter TCRB CDR3s in all four CD4+ subsets. Insertions were fewer and deletions more numerous at VDJ junctions in type 1 diabetes patients. Using cDNA template may skew counts toward highly expressing activated cells.

The germline V gene encodes CDR1 ENHRY and CDR2 SYGVKD. The CDR3 extends over 18 amino acids. The J segment lost 6 bases and the V segment lost 1 base, leaving 16 bases of the junction unmatched. The sample comprised naive CD4+ T cells from blood. The origin of this receptor is a woman in her twenties or thirties in good health. The gene calls are TRBV10-3 and TRBJ2-7; 9 nucleotides match TRBD1. The CDR3 DNA follows: TGTGCCATCAGTGAGTTGAGCCTACGGACAGGGGAGAGAGGCGAGCAGTACTTC. Residues: CAISELSLRTGERGEQYF.